This record looks at one T cell receptor beta chain sequence and its context. J was trimmed by 3 bases and V by 1 base; bases with no gene match: 1. Germline V gene sequence: CDR1 SGHRS, CDR2 YFSETQ. The length of the CDR3 is 15 residues. These data belong to a study of blood T cell repertoires in COVID-19. Whole-study context: PBMCs, B-cell-depleted T cells, or T cells provided the cDNA or gDNA that made up the material.

Methods used by the authors: How many nucleated cells were present was estimated from reference gene primer amplification. Generated by immunoSEQ multiplex PCR, the TCRdb table keeps only in-frame clones and is missing some. For V, J and clone size, that table is used; D and trimming come from the DNA. Altogether 150,000 to 200,000 clones are present, approximately 80% being singletons, with the ten largest covering about 6.9%. The sequence was collected from a human donor with acute or convalescent COVID-19. The donor label of this sample is uncertain. The chain has TRBV5-1 and TRBJ2-1; 10 bases agree with TRBD2. The sequencing input was peripheral blood. The CDR3 DNA sequence: TGCGCCAGCAGCTTGTCTAGCGGGAGCTACAATGAGCAGTTCTTC. Translated, it gives CASSLSSGSYNEQFF. Full variable domain (remainder filled in from reference TRBV5-1 and TRBJ2-1): KAGVTQTPRYLIKTRGQQVTLSCSPISGHRSVSWYQQTPGQGLQFLFEYFSETQRNKGNFPGRFSGRQFSNSRSEMNVSTLELGDSALYLCASSLSSGSYNEQFFGPGTRLTVL.